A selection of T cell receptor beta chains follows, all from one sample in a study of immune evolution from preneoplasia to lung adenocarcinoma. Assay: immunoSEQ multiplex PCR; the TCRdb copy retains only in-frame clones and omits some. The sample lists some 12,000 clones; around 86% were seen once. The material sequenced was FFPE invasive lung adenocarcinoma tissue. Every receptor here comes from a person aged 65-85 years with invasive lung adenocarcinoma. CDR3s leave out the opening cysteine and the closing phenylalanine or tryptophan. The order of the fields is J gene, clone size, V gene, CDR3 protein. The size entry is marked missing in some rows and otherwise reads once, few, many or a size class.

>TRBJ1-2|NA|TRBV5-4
ASSFRGGHGYT
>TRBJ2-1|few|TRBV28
ASLTEWGYNEQF
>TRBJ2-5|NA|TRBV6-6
ASSYGTSPQETQY
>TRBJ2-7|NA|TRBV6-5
ASSYAGTRAYEQY
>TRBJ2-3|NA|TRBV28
ASSRGAVDTQY
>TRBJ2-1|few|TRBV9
ASSAEGRGLVNEQF
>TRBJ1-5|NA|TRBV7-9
ASSLGTANQPQH
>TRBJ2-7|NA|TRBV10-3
AISESTQAYEQY
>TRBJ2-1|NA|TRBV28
ASSSPGAYFEQF
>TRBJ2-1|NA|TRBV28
ASRGGNAYNEQF
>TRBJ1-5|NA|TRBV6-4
ARSRGGNQPQH
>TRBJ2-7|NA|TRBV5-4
ASSLRGRTYEQY
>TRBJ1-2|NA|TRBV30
AWRKKRQDWSGGYT
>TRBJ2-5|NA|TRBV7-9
ASSLEGAGTDETQY
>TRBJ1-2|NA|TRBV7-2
ASSLGNYGYT
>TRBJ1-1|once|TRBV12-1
ASTPGDLRRSTEAF
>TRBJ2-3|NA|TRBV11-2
ASRLQGTDTQY
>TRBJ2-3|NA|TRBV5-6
ASSHTSGSTDTQY
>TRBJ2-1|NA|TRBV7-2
ASSIFARGSDEQF
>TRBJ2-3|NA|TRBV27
ASSLGGGITDTQY
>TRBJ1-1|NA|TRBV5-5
ASHLGWGKTEAF
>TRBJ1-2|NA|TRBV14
ASSRDRGGYGYT
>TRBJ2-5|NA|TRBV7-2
ASSVLGTGQETQY
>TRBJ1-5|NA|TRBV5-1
ASRKGEGPFQPQH
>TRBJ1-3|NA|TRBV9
ASSRSLGNTIY
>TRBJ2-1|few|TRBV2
ASSLPKISYNEQF
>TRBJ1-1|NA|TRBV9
ASSGRQGSNTEAF
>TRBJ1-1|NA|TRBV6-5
ASSRRQGRAF
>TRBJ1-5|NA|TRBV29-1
SAIGGVSQAQH
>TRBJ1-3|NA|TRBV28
ATRKSSGNTIY
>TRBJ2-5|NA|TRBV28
ASSPPGRETQY
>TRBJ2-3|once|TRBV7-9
ASSALLAAPSTDTQY
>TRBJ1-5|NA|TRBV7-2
ASSSRTQQPQH
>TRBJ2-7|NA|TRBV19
ASKWGTSGSYEQY
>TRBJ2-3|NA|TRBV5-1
ASSLSAGGGDTQY
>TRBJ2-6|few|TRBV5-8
ASSLETAGANVLT
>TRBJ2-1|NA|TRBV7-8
ASSLLWEPVGDEQF
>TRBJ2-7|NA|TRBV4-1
ASSQGSGGGGNEQY
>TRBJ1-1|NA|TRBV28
ASSFTTRQGGDTEAF
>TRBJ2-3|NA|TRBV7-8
ASSSTGTDTQY
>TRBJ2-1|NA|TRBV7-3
ASSLAGGGDEQF
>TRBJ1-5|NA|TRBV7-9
ASSLTAGSNQPQH
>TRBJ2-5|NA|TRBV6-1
ASSEEGGTAGLETQY
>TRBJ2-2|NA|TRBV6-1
ASRLNGATPGELF
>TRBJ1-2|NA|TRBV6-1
ASSKQGDYGYT
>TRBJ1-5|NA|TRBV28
ASSSDRGIGNQPQH
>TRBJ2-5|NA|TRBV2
ASKQDLQETQY